The 24 T cell receptor beta chains reported below all come from one sample, sequenced in a study of T cells in Graves' hyperthyroidism and ophthalmopathy. Template material for amplifying TCR beta CDR3 regions consisted of RNA transcripts. With the HTBI primer set, the TCR CDR3 went through a first round of RT-PCR. TCRdb re-called the multiplex PCR reads through MiXCR, storing one row per CDR3 protein. The sample holds around 800,000 distinct CDR3 sequences; around 39% are singletons and the top ten take about 8.9%. Sequenced: blood. The receptors were gathered from a man younger than 30 with Graves' hyperthyroidism.

This clonotype was recorded a few times. The V and J genes are TRBV4-1 and TRBJ1-2; D is possibly TRBD1 (5 bases). This CDR3 has 15 residues. Germline V CDR1 and CDR2: MGHRA, YSYEKL. V was shortened by 2 bases and J by 3 bases, with 13 bases between the two germline ends. The CDR3 reads CASSQNGDGDYGYTF. The CDR3 DNA reads as TGCGCCAGCAGCCAAAACGGGGACGGAGACTATGGCTACACCTTC.

The rearrangement uses TRBV5-6 and TRBJ1-4, with D hard to call. V gave up 2 bases and J gave up 4 bases, with 9 bases separating them. Germline CDR1 reads SGHDT; CDR2 reads YYEEEE. The CDR3 spans 14 residues. The CDR3 spells CASSLTAFNEKLFF. The CDR3 coding sequence is TGTGCCAGCAGCTTAACGGCTTTTAATGAAAAACTGTTTTTT. The entire variable domain, with the rest obtained from reference TRBV5-6 and TRBJ1-4, is as follows: DAGVTQSPTHLIKTRGQQVTLRCSPKSGHDTVSWYQQALGQGPQFIFQYYEEEERQRGNFPDRFSGHQFPNYSSELNVNALLLGDSALYLCASSLTAFNEKLFFGSGTQLSVL.

The CDR3 loop is CASSLERGIAYEQYF. The CDR3 nucleotides are TGTGCCAGCAGCTTAGAAAGGGGGATCGCCTACGAGCAGTACTTC. The chain has TRBV7-8 and TRBJ2-7, with a possible D match to TRBD1 (6 bases). In germline, CDR1 is SGHVS, CDR2 FQNEAQ. The V and J ends lost 1 base and 2 bases respectively, with 12 bases between them. The CDR3 runs 15 residues. Complete variable domain (other parts from reference TRBV7-8 and TRBJ2-7): GAGVSQSPRYKVAKRGQDVALRCDPISGHVSLFWYQQALGQGPEFLTYFQNEAQLDKSGLPSDRFFAERPEGSVSTLKIQRTQQEDSAVYLCASSLERGIAYEQYFGPGTRLTVT.

The V call is TRBV9, the J call TRBJ2-7; D possibly corresponds to TRBD2 (6 bases). Germline V gene data show CDR1 as SGDLS and CDR2 as YYNGEE. V gave up 5 bases and J gave up 3 bases, with 12 bases separating them. This CDR3 region has 13 residues. The CDR3 sequence: CASSLPGVYEQYF. In DNA form, the CDR3 reads TGTGCCAGCAGTTTACCGGGGGTCTACGAGCAGTACTTC.

This clonotype has a handful of counts. V is TRBV9 and J is TRBJ1-1, with D perhaps matching TRBD1 (5 bases). V was shortened by 0 bases and J by 3 bases, with 12 bases between the two germline ends. This CDR3 region has 15 residues. Germline V lookup: CDR1 SGDLS, CDR2 YYNGEE. The DNA for the CDR3 is TGTGCCAGCAGCGTAGCTCCAGGGACTGACACTGAAGCTTTCTTT. This gives the protein CASSVAPGTDTEAFF.

This clonotype turned up a few times. V usage is TRBV20-1 and J usage is TRBJ2-7; 14 bases map to TRBD2. V trimming: 6 bases; J trimming: 7 bases; junction bases outside the gene matches: 8. From germline, CDR1 is DFQATT and CDR2 SNEGSKA (reference sequence). The CDR3 is made up of 14 amino acids. The CDR3 DNA reads TGCAGTGCCTCGGGACTAGCGGGAGCGAGTGAGCAGTACTTC. Translating gives CSASGLAGASEQYF.

The chain carries TRBV10-3 and TRBJ1-3; TRBD1 is a possible D gene (5 bases). This CDR3 spans 14 amino acids. Trimming removed 2 bases from V and 3 bases from J, with 8 bases in between. Germline loops: CDR1 ENHRY, CDR2 SYGVKD. DNA for the CDR3: TGTGCCATCAGTGAGGACAGCTATGGAAACACCATATATTTT. This codes for CAISEDSYGNTIYF.

This clonotype showed up many times. V gene TRBV24-1 combines with J gene TRBJ1-1, with D possibly matching TRBD1 (5 bases). V lost 9 bases and J lost 5, with 9 bases in between. The V gene's germline CDR1 is KGHDR and CDR2 SFDVKD. CDR3 length: 11 residues. In nucleotides, the CDR3 is TGTGCCACCCAGAGGGGAACTGAAGCTTTCTTT. Translation gives CATQRGTEAFF.

The table lists this clonotype with many counts. V is TRBV2 and J is TRBJ1-2; 10 positions agree with TRBD1. The CDR3 contains 14 residues. From germline, CDR1 is SNHLY and CDR2 FYNNEI. V lost 5 bases, J lost 6 bases, and 6 bases stayed unmatched. The CDR3 protein is CASSSTGGSNGYTF. In DNA form, the CDR3 reads TGTGCCAGCAGTTCGACAGGGGGCTCGAATGGCTACACCTTC.

In its sample, this clonotype was seen many times. V and J are TRBV20-1 and TRBJ2-7; D may be TRBD2 (6 bases). V was trimmed by 0 bases and J by 4 bases, leaving 7 bases between them. This CDR3 is built from 12 residues. Germline V gives CDR1 DFQATT, CDR2 SNEGSKA (reference sequence). The CDR3 nucleotides read TGCAGTGCTAGAGAGCGGGGATACGAGCAGTACTTC. Protein product: CSARERGYEQYF.

J is TRBJ2-5 and V is TRBV7-2; D is undetermined. From germline, CDR1 is SGHTA and CDR2 FQGNSA. With 5 bases removed from V and 2 bases from J, the gap between germline ends came to 15 bases. The CDR3 length is 15 residues. The CDR3 DNA reads as TGTGCCAGCAGCCCGGGCCCCTATAAACAAGAGACCCAGTACTTC. Residues: CASSPGPYKQETQYF.

In the case of this clonotype: At one of its ends the junction is not consistent with the germline gene, which may arise from a read error. The rearrangement links TRBV15 to TRBJ2-7, with 9 bases fitting TRBD2. The CDR3 consists of 15 residues. The germline gives CDR1 LNHNV, CDR2 YYDKDF (reference sequence). The CDR3 region has the DNA TGTGTCACCAGCAGAGGAGCGGGGGGCTCCTACGAGCAGTACTTC. Protein product: CVTSRGAGGSYEQYF.

The CDR3 sequence is CSAREAGASSYEQYF. DNA of the CDR3: TGCAGTGCTAGGGAGGCCGGGGCCAGCTCCTACGAGCAGTACTTC. The chain has TRBV20-1 and TRBJ2-5, with D tentatively TRBD1 or TRBD2 (5 bases each). The better agreement between TRBJ2-7 and the DNA end casts doubt on the J call. Germline CDR1 DFQATT, CDR2 SNEGSKA (reference sequence). The CDR3 extends over 15 amino acids.

There are many counts of this clonotype. The chain joins TRBV9 to TRBJ1-1; the D gene is possibly TRBD1 (6 bases). Trimming shortened V by 2 bases and J by 6 bases, and 11 bases separated the two germline ends. Germline lookup yields CDR1 SGDLS and CDR2 YYNGEE. The CDR3 is 13 residues long. The CDR3, as DNA: TGTGCCAGCAGCGTTACAGGGACCGCTGAAGCTTTCTTT. Protein: CASSVTGTAEAFF.

This chain uses TRBV14 with TRBJ2-6; 7 nucleotides line up with TRBD1. The ends lost 3 bases at V and 4 bases at J; junction bases unmatched: 3. From germline, CDR1 is SGHDN and CDR2 FVKESK. The CDR3 consists of 15 residues. This CDR3 is CASSHRTGGANVLTF. The CDR3 bases are TGTGCCAGCAGCCATCGGACAGGCGGGGCCAACGTCCTGACTTTC.

This clonotype was counted at least ten times. This chain connects TRBV29-1 to TRBJ2-7; 13 bases align to TRBD2. The V and J ends lost 0 bases and 4 bases, in that order; junction bases with no gene match: 3. CDR1 is SQVTM, CDR2 ANQGSEA, per germline. This CDR3 spans 15 amino acids. For the CDR3, the DNA is TGCAGCGTTGAAGAGGGGACTAGCGGGGCGTACGAGCAGTACTTC. The encoded protein is CSVEEGTSGAYEQYF.

In its sample, this clonotype was seen a few times. The rearrangement joins TRBV7-9 to TRBJ1-5; D remains unclear. The V gene lost 8 bases and the J gene lost 2 bases, with 10 bases spanning the gap. CDR3 length: 13 residues. The germline V gene encodes CDR1 SEHNR and CDR2 FQNEAQ (reference sequence). CDR3 protein: CASPGMCNQPQHF. CDR3 coding DNA: TGTGCCAGCCCCGGGATGTGCAATCAGCCCCAGCATTTT.

This clonotype was found a few times. The gene calls are TRBV9 and TRBJ2-7, with TRBD1 matching over 11 bases. The trim removed 4 bases at V and 7 bases at J, leaving 7 bases unmatched. Germline CDR1 and CDR2: SGDLS and YYNGEE. This CDR3 region has 14 residues. Here the CDR3 DNA reads TGTGCCAGCAGCCCTTGGACAGGGGGCGTTGAGCAGTACTTC. Translating it yields CASSPWTGGVEQYF. The full variable domain, its missing parts supplied by reference TRBV9 and TRBJ2-7, is DSGVTQTPKHLITATGQRVTLRCSPRSGDLSVYWYQQSLDQGLQFLIQYYNGEERAKGNILERFSAQQFPDLHSELNLSSLELGDSALYFCASSPWTGGVEQYFGPGTRLTVT.

The chain has TRBV12-3 or TRBV12-4 and TRBJ1-1; TRBD1 agrees at 7 bases. After removal of 5 bases from V and 0 bases from J, the junction contained 6 bases not matched to a gene. The CDR3 contains 15 residues. The CDR3 loop reads CASSTGQTMNTEAFF. CDR3 DNA: TGTGCCAGCAGTACGGGACAGACCATGAACACTGAAGCTTTCTTT.

The chain links TRBV5-4 to TRBJ2-7, with 7 bases aligning to TRBD2. Per the germline V gene, CDR1 is SGHNT and CDR2 is YYREEE (reference sequence). The CDR3 is 16 amino acids. V lost 4 bases, J lost 7 bases, and 17 bases stayed unmatched. CDR3 sequence (DNA): TGTGCCAGCAGCCCCTCAGGCGGGGGACGGCGTCAAGAGCAGTACTTC. Protein product: CASSPSGGGRRQEQYF. Drawing the rest from reference TRBV5-4 and TRBJ2-7, the complete variable domain is ETGVTQSPTHLIKTRGQQVTLRCSSQSGHNTVSWYQQALGQGPQFIFQYYREEENGRGNFPPRFSGLQFPNYSSELNVNALELDDSALYLCASSPSGGGRRQEQYFGPGTRLTVT.

The chain employs TRBV7-9 and TRBJ2-7, with D uncertain. Germline CDR1 reads SEHNR; CDR2 reads FQNEAQ (reference sequence). This CDR3 spans 14 amino acids. V was clipped by 5 bases and J by 7 bases, with 18 bases between them. CDR3: CASSQTGDGAEQYF. CDR3 sequence (DNA): TGTGCCAGCAGCCAAACGGGTGACGGTGCGGAGCAGTACTTC. Full variable domain (missing parts from reference TRBV7-9 and TRBJ2-7): DTGVSQNPRHKITKRGQNVTFRCDPISEHNRLYWYRQTLGQGPEFLTYFQNEAQLEKSRLLSDRFSAERPKGSFSTLEIQRTEQGDSAMYLCASSQTGDGAEQYFGPGTRLTVT.

A few counts support this clonotype. The V call is TRBV7-2, the J call TRBJ2-5; D possibly corresponds to TRBD1 (7 bases). The CDR3 runs to 14 residues. Trimming removed 2 bases from V and 5 bases from J, with 12 bases in between. Germline CDR1 is SGHTA and CDR2 is FQGNSA. The CDR3 is CASSLQSGGETQYF. The CDR3 nucleotides are TGTGCCAGCAGCTTACAATCAGGGGGGGAGACCCAGTACTTC.

Many counts were recorded for this clonotype. This chain connects TRBV10-3 to TRBJ1-5; 8 nucleotides agree with TRBD1. The CDR3 sequence is 13 residues long. Germline values: CDR1 ENHRY, CDR2 SYGVKD. The V segment lost 3 bases and the J segment 8 bases; nucleotides outside the gene matches: 3. The chain's CDR3 is CAISDSTGEPQHF. CDR3 coding DNA: TGTGCCATCAGTGACTCGACAGGGGAGCCCCAGCATTTT.

This clonotype was seen just once. The chain combines TRBV20-1 with TRBJ1-1; D gene ambiguous. V was clipped by 6 bases and J by 0 bases, with 20 bases between them. The germline V gene has CDR1 DFQATT and CDR2 SNEGSKA (reference sequence). CDR3 size: 16 residues. This CDR3 is CSASSPQGIVNTEAFF. Here the CDR3 DNA reads TGCAGTGCCAGCAGCCCGCAAGGGATCGTGAACACTGAAGCTTTCTTT.